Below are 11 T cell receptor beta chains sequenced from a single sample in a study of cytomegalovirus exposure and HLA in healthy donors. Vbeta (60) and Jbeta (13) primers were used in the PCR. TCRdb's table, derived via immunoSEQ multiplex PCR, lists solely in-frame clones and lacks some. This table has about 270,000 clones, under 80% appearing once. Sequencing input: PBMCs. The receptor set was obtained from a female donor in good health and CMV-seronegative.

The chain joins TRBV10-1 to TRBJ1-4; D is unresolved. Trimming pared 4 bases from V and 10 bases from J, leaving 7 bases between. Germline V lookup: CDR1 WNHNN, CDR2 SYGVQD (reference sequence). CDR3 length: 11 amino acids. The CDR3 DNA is TGCGCCAGCAGTGCTTCAGGAAAACTGTTTTTT. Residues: CASSASGKLFF.

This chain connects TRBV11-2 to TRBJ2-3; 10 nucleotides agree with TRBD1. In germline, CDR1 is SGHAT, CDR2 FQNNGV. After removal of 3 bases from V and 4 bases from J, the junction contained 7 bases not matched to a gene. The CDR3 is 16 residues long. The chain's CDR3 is CASSLGDRGGADTQYF. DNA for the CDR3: TGTGCCAGCAGCTTGGGGGACAGGGGAGGCGCAGATACGCAGTATTTT.

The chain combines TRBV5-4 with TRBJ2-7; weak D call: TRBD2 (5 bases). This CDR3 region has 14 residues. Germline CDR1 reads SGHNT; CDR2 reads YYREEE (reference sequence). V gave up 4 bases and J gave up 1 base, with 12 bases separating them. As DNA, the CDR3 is TGTGCCAGCAGCCGTCTGGGAGCTTCCTACGAGCAGTACTTC. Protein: CASSRLGASYEQYF.

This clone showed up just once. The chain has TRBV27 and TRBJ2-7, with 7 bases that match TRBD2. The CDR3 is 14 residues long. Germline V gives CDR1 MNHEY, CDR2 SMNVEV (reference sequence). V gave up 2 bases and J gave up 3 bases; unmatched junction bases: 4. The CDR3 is CASSLRGGSYEQYF. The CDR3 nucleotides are TGTGCCAGCAGTTTACGGGGCGGGAGCTACGAGCAGTACTTC.

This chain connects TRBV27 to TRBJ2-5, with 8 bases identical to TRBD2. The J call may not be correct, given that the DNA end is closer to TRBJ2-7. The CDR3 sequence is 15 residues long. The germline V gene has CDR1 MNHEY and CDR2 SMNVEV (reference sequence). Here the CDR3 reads CASSLRSSGRYEQYF. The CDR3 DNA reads TGTGCCAGCAGTTTACGGTCTAGCGGGCGCTACGAGCAGTACTTC.

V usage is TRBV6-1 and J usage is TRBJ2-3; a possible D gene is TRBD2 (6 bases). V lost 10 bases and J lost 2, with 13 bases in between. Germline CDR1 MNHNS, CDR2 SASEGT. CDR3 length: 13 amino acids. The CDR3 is CATGGGFTDTQYF. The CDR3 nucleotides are TGTGCCACCGGGGGAGGATTCACAGATACGCAGTATTTT.

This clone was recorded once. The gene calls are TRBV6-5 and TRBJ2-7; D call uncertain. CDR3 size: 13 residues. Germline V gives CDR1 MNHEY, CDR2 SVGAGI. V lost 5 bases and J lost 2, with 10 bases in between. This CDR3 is CASSPYLAYEQYF. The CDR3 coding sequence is TGTGCCAGCAGTCCCTATCTGGCCTACGAGCAGTACTTC.

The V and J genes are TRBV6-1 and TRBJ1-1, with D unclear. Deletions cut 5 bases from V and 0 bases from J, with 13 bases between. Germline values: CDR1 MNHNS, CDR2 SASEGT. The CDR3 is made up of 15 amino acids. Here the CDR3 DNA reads TGTGCCAGCAGTACCCACAGAAACATGAACACTGAAGCTTTCTTT. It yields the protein CASSTHRNMNTEAFF.

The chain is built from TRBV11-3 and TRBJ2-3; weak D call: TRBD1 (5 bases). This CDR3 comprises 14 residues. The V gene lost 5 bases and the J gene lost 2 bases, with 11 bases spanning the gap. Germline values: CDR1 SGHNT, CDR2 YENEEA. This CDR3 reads CASSLRQITDTQYF. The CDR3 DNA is TGTGCCAGCAGCCTCCGACAGATCACAGATACGCAGTATTTT. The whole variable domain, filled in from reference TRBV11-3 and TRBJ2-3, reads EAGVVQSPRYKIIEKKQPVAFWCNPISGHNTLYWYLQNLGQGPELLIRYENEEAVDDSQLPKDRFSAERLKGVDSTLKIQPAELGDSAVYLCASSLRQITDTQYFGPGTRLTVL.

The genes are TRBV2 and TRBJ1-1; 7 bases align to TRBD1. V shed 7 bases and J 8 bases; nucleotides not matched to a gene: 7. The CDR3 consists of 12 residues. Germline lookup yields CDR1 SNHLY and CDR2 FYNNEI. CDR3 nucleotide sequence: TGTGCCAGCACCAAACAGGGGACCGAAGCTTTCTTT. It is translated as CASTKQGTEAFF.

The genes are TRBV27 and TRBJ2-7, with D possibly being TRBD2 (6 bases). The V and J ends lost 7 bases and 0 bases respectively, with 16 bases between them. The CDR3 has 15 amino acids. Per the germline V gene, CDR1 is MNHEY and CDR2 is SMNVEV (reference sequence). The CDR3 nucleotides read TGTGCCAGCATGGAGGGCAAGGGGTACTCCTACGAGCAGTACTTC. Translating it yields CASMEGKGYSYEQYF.